The present TCR beta chain was sequenced within a study of T cell clonality in common variable immunodeficiency. This CDR3 is 14 amino acids long. V was shortened by 4 bases and J by 4 bases, with 12 bases between the two germline ends. Germline V lookup: CDR1 SGHNT, CDR2 YYREEE (reference sequence). Most patients and controls had Caucasian heritage. Blood samples were heparinized, about 5 to 8 ml per donor. Profiled with immunoSEQ multiplex PCR; TCRdb holds only in-frame clones, not every one. Observed are 25,000 to 35,000 clones, no singletons, with the top ten taking more than 3%. This clone was detected ten times or more. The missing CDR3 end, 3 residues past where the read stops, is filled in from the germline J gene.

The sample was peripheral blood mononuclear cells. This clonotype originated in a person between 18 and 69 years old in good health. The chain carries TRBV5-4 and TRBJ2-1; possible D gene TRBD1, 5 bases. The CDR3 DNA, read in part, is TGTGCCAGCAGCCTGGGGCAGGGTTACAATGAG. This gives the protein CASSLGQGYNE. The whole CDR3 reads CASSLGQGYNEQFF.